This T cell receptor (beta chain) was retrieved from a study of cytomegalovirus exposure and HLA in healthy donors. The germline gives CDR1 SGHRS, CDR2 YFSETQ. The junction had 8 bases not matched to a gene; V was cut back by 7 bases and J by 3 bases. This CDR3 has 14 residues. Comment on this clone: As yet, its antigen is unknown.

It was with 60 Vbeta and 13 Jbeta primers that the PCR ran. Generated by immunoSEQ multiplex PCR, the TCRdb table keeps only in-frame clones and is missing some. The sample totals around 70,000 clones. General study findings and limits: In a later analysis, across HLA loci, associated TCR counts were highest for DRB1, lowest for HLA-C. Most TCR beta V segments were productive about 87% or about 30% of the time in an earlier analysis.

This clonotype was obtained from a woman aged 25 to 39 in good health and CMV-seronegative. The sequenced sample consisted of PBMCs. This rearrangement joins TRBV5-1 to TRBJ2-7; 9 positions agree with TRBD1. As DNA, the CDR3 is TGCGCCAGCGCCTCCACAGGGGGCAGCTACGAGCAGTACTTC. Its translation: CASASTGGSYEQYF. Drawing the rest from reference TRBV5-1 and TRBJ2-7, the complete variable domain is KAGVTQTPRYLIKTRGQQVTLSCSPISGHRSVSWYQQTPGQGLQFLFEYFSETQRNKGNFPGRFSGRQFSNSRSEMNVSTLELGDSALYLCASASTGGSYEQYFGPGTRLTVT.